The sequence of this TCR beta chain was determined in a study of blood T cells in healthy people across ages. The V segment lost 4 bases and the J segment 0 bases; nucleotides outside the gene matches: 7. The CDR3 runs 18 residues. With a J-beta primer mix and a sample-barcoded 5' primer, a second PCR ran roughly 7 to 11 cycles. TCRdb used MiXCR to reprocess the 5' RACE reads, holding one entry per CDR3 protein. The sample has 1.2 million to 1.5 million distinct CDR3 sequences; approximately 38% are singletons. Isolated per sample were at least 6 million PBMCs. The sequence was obtained from a woman aged 18 to 35 in good health. The chain recombines TRBV12-3 or TRBV12-4 with TRBJ2-6, with 9 bases fitting TRBD2. What was sequenced was blood. This chain's CDR3 is CASSSVSGGSSGANVLTF. The CDR3 DNA follows: TGTGCCAGCAGTTCGGTGAGCGGGGGGTCCTCTGGGGCCAACGTCCTGACTTTC.